These 18 T cell receptor beta chains originate from one sample sequenced in a study of glioma-infiltrating T cells. Using RNA template, CDR3s of TCR alpha and beta were amplified with iRepertoire arm-PCR. TCRdb re-called the multiplex PCR reads with MiXCR, one entry per CDR3 protein. The sample has 150,000 to 200,000 distinct CDR3 sequences; around 40% are singletons. Specimen: glioma tissue, nonneoplastic brain tissue, or PBMCs (not recorded which). All receptors come from a human donor with low-grade glioma or glioblastoma, undergoing nonglioma brain surgery, or in good health (not recorded which).

In this sample, this clonotype turned up a few times. The V gene is TRBV7-9, the J gene TRBJ2-2; 11 nucleotides agree with TRBD2. This CDR3 comprises 16 residues. J was trimmed by 6 bases and V by 4 bases; bases with no gene match: 7. Germline-derived CDR1 and CDR2 are SEHNR and FQNEAQ (reference sequence). The DNA of the CDR3 is TGTGCCAGCAGCTCCGCTCTAGCGGGAGGACCCGGGGAGCTGTTTTTT. This gives the protein CASSSALAGGPGELFF.

This rearrangement joins TRBV27 to TRBJ1-5; TRBD1 agrees at 7 bases. The CDR3 contains 19 residues. Germline CDR1 MNHEY, CDR2 SMNVEV (reference sequence). Germline trimming cut 0 bases from V and 4 bases from J; bases unmatched to any gene: 15. The CDR3 reads CASSLSILLWDSDNQPQHF. The CDR3 region has the DNA TGTGCCAGCAGTTTATCGATCTTGTTATGGGACAGTGATAATCAGCCCCAGCATTTT.

This chain links TRBV3-1 with TRBJ2-7, with 10 bases aligning to TRBD2. Germline V gene lookup returns CDR1 LGHDT and CDR2 YNNKEL (reference sequence). V trimming: 4 bases; J trimming: 4 bases; junction bases outside the gene matches: 1. The CDR3 runs to 13 residues. The chain's CDR3 is CASSPLAGYEQYF. CDR3 nucleotides: TGTGCCAGCAGCCCACTAGCGGGGTACGAGCAGTACTTC.

To note about this clonotype: A much larger clone is a single base away; this may be a read error. This CDR3 is missing its conserved last phenylalanine or tryptophan, likely due to a read error. V gene TRBV6-6 combines with J gene TRBJ2-7; 13 positions agree with TRBD2. This CDR3 has 16 residues. J was trimmed by 6 bases and V by 2 bases; bases with no gene match: 7. CDR1 and CDR2 (germline): MNHNY, SVGAGI (reference sequence). The CDR3 DNA is TGTGCCAGCAGTTACCCTGGACTAGCGGGAGTTTCCGAGCAGTACCTC. This sequence encodes CASSYPGLAGVSEQYL.

Points on this clonotype: Just one base apart from a much larger clone, this may be a read error. This chain joins TRBV27 and TRBJ2-5, with TRBD1 as a possible D gene (6 bases). The CDR3 covers 15 residues. The V gene lost 5 bases and the J gene lost 2 bases, with 15 bases spanning the gap. Germline V gives CDR1 MNHEY, CDR2 SMNVEV (reference sequence). The CDR3 DNA reads as TGTGCCAGCAGTGGCTCGGGACATCCACAAGAGACCCAGTACTTC. This sequence encodes CASSGSGHPQETQYF.

This clonotype was counted once. This may come from a read error, since a much larger clone is one base off. The V gene is TRBV6-5, the J gene TRBJ2-2, with D perhaps assigned TRBD1 or TRBD2 (6 bases each). Germline V gene lookup returns CDR1 MNHEY and CDR2 SVGAGI. The CDR3 is made up of 14 amino acids. CDR3 region: CASSYRGQFGEMFF. The CDR3 DNA reads TGTGCCAGCAGTTACCGGGGGCAATTCGGGGAGATGTTTTTT.

A remark on this clonotype: A much larger clone differs by one base, so this may be a read error. V usage is TRBV6-2 or TRBV6-3 and J usage is TRBJ2-7; D is unresolved. Germline values: CDR1 MNHEY, CDR2 SVGEGT. CDR3 size: 11 residues. The V end lost 4 bases, the J end lost 7 bases, and 8 bases lay between the germline ends. The CDR3 loop is CASSLPTEQYF. In nucleotides, the CDR3 is TGTGCCAGCAGTTTACCCACAGAGCAGTACTTC.

Points on this clonotype: Sequence at one end of the junction differs from germline and may be a read error. The V call is TRBV18, the J call TRBJ1-5; D ambiguous. The CDR3 has 14 amino acids. Germline V gene data show CDR1 as KGHSH and CDR2 as LQKENI. The CDR3 region has the DNA TGTGCCAGCACACCAAGCGGCAGTTATCAGCCCCAGCATTTT. It yields the protein CASTPSGSYQPQHF.

The V call is TRBV5-4, the J call TRBJ1-1; 11 nucleotides agree with TRBD1. The CDR3 is 16 residues long. The ends lost 0 bases at V and 4 bases at J; junction bases unmatched: 5. From germline, CDR1 is SGHNT and CDR2 YYREEE (reference sequence). CDR3 in amino acids: CASSLGGGTGGTEAFF. The CDR3 nucleotides read TGTGCCAGCAGCTTGGGGGGGGGGACAGGGGGCACTGAAGCTTTCTTT.

This clonotype was detected ten times or more. The chain employs TRBV3-1 and TRBJ2-1; no reliable D call. The germline V gene encodes CDR1 LGHDT and CDR2 YNNKEL (reference sequence). The length of the CDR3 is 11 residues. V was clipped by 6 bases and J by 5 bases, with 5 bases between them. CDR3 protein: CASRLNNEQFF. The CDR3 DNA is TGTGCCAGCAGGCTAAACAATGAGCAGTTCTTC.

This clonotype came up a few times. This sequence joins TRBV28 and TRBJ1-2, with D possibly being TRBD1 (6 bases). The CDR3 is made up of 15 amino acids. The germline V gene has CDR1 MDHEN and CDR2 SYDVKM. Deletions cut 1 base from V and 8 bases from J, with 17 bases between. CDR3 loop: CASSLLRGTPGGYTF. CDR3 nucleotide sequence: TGTGCCAGCAGTTTATTACGAGGGACACCCGGCGGCTACACCTTC.

This clonotype was detected a few times. V usage is TRBV5-1 and J usage is TRBJ2-7, with D maybe TRBD1 (6 bases). The germline V gene has CDR1 SGHRS and CDR2 YFSETQ. The V gene lost 3 bases and the J gene lost 6 bases, with 13 bases spanning the gap. The CDR3 sequence is 13 residues long. CDR3 bases: TGCGCCAGCAGCTCCTGGATCAGGGGCGAGCAGTACTTC. It specifies CASSSWIRGEQYF. The whole variable domain, filled in from reference TRBV5-1 and TRBJ2-7, reads KAGVTQTPRYLIKTRGQQVTLSCSPISGHRSVSWYQQTPGQGLQFLFEYFSETQRNKGNFPGRFSGRQFSNSRSEMNVSTLELGDSALYLCASSSWIRGEQYFGPGTRLTVT.

The table lists this clonotype with many counts. The chain combines TRBV29-1 with TRBJ2-1, with D perhaps TRBD2 (5 bases). The CDR3 covers 13 residues. The ends were cut back, 4 bases at V and 7 bases at J, with 14 bases in the middle. Germline-derived CDR1 and CDR2 are SQVTM and ANQGSEA. CDR3 residues: CSVGSWGANEQFF. CDR3 nucleotides: TGCAGCGTTGGTTCGTGGGGAGCGAATGAGCAGTTCTTC.

In regard to this clonotype: This could be a read error, since a much larger clone is one nucleotide away. The J gene is TRBJ1-5, the V gene TRBV2; TRBD1 is a possible D gene (5 bases). This CDR3 comprises 13 residues. Germline assignment: CDR1 SNHLY and CDR2 FYNNEI. The CDR3 protein is CASRGGGYQPHHF. Written as DNA, the CDR3 is TGTGCCAGCAGGGGGGGGGGTTATCAGCCCCATCATTTT. The full variable domain, in which reference TRBV2 and TRBJ1-5 provide the parts outside the CDR3, is EPEVTQTPSHQVTQMGQEVILRCVPISNHLYFYWYRQILGQKVEFLVSFYNNEISEKSEIFDDQFSVERPDGSNFTLKIRSTKLEDSAMYFCASRGGGYQPHHFGDGTRLSIL.

Many counts were recorded for this clonotype. V is TRBV29-1 and J is TRBJ2-3; 7 bases agree with TRBD2. The germline CDR1 and CDR2 sequences are SQVTM and ANQGSEA. There are 16 residues in the CDR3. V was clipped by 2 bases and J by 1 base; unmatched bases: 9. The CDR3 sequence is CSVERGPAGGTDTQYF. The CDR3 coding sequence is TGCAGCGTTGAACGGGGCCCCGCGGGAGGCACAGATACGCAGTATTTT.

This clonotype was seen only a few times. V is TRBV10-3 and J is TRBJ2-3, with TRBD2 identical over 8 bases. The CDR3 length is 15 residues. CDR1 is ENHRY, CDR2 SYGVKD, per germline. J was trimmed by 7 bases and V by 0 bases; bases with no gene match: 6. The CDR3 nucleotides are TGTGCCATCAGTGAGTCGCTGGCGGGAGGTTATACGCAGTATTTT. Translating it yields CAISESLAGGYTQYF.

As to this clonotype: A much more abundant neighbour one base away suggests this may be a read error. The V and J genes are TRBV27 and TRBJ2-7; D not certain. Germline loops: CDR1 MNHEY, CDR2 SMNVEV (reference sequence). The CDR3 consists of 13 residues. CDR3 protein: CGSSPRDAYEQYF. DNA for the CDR3: TGTGGCAGCAGTCCCAGAGATGCCTACGAGCAGTACTTC.

As for this clonotype: A much larger clone lies a single base off, so this may be a read error. The rearrangement uses TRBV29-1 and TRBJ1-1, with no clear D. The CDR3 extends over 12 amino acids. Germline loops: CDR1 SQVTM, CDR2 ANQGSEA. CDR3 in DNA: TGCAGCTTTGAAGATCCCTTTACTGAAGCTTTCTTT. As protein: CSFEDPFTEAFF.